Shown below are 15 T cell receptor beta chains from a single sample sequenced in a study of T-cell memory formation after mild COVID-19. MiXCR, run by TCRdb on the 5' RACE reads, gives a single entry per CDR3 protein. The sample includes around 150,000 distinct CDR3 sequences, approximately 15% of them seen just once. The source material was PBMCs or a T cell subset sorted from them (not recorded which). The receptors here all came from an adult woman who had mild COVID-19 (a few samples of this study predate the infection). Cell type and time point are not known.

The V call is TRBV13, the J call TRBJ2-1; no reliable D call. CDR1 PRHDT and CDR2 FYEKMQ come from the germline V gene (reference sequence). V dropped 5 bases and J dropped 8 bases, with 19 bases sitting between them. The CDR3 is 15 amino acids. The CDR3 here is CASSPARSFVDEQFF. As DNA, the CDR3 is TGTGCCAGCAGCCCAGCTCGGTCATTTGTAGATGAGCAGTTCTTC.

V is TRBV18 and J is TRBJ2-2; 10 nucleotides align to TRBD1. The CDR3 has 16 residues. Germline-derived CDR1 and CDR2 are KGHSH and LQKENI. Germline trimming cut 2 bases from V and 4 bases from J; bases unmatched to any gene: 4. The CDR3 bases are TGTGCCAGCTCACCATCGGGACAGGGGTCCACCGGGGAGCTGTTTTTT. Amino acid sequence: CASSPSGQGSTGELFF. The full variable domain, with the rest looked up from reference TRBV18 and TRBJ2-2, is NAGVMQNPRHLVRRRGQEARLRCSPMKGHSHVYWYRQLPEEGLKFMVYLQKENIIDESGMPKERFSAEFPKEGPSILRIQQVVRGDSAAYFCASSPSGQGSTGELFFGEGSRLTVL.

This clonotype was detected only once. J is TRBJ2-6 and V is TRBV19; possibly TRBD1 for D (5 bases). There are 19 residues in the CDR3. Germline V gene data show CDR1 as LNHDA and CDR2 as SQIVND (reference sequence). V dropped 5 bases and J dropped 4 bases, with 24 bases sitting between them. CDR3 nucleotide sequence: TGTGCCAGTAGTTCAACTTGGGCAGGGATGACAGCCGGGGCCAACGTCCTGACTTTC. It yields the protein CASSSTWAGMTAGANVLTF.

The chain is built from TRBV7-9 and TRBJ2-7, with TRBD2 matching 13 bases. The CDR3 has 17 amino acids. Germline V gene data show CDR1 as SEHNR and CDR2 as FQNEAQ (reference sequence). Trimming took 3 bases from V and 6 from J; bases not matched to a gene: 11. In nucleotides, the CDR3 is TGTGCCAGCAGCTTGGACGGACTAGCGGGAGTGGAGGGCGAGCAGTACTTC. Protein product: CASSLDGLAGVEGEQYF.

This chain uses TRBV12-5 with TRBJ2-2, with TRBD2 as a possible D gene (6 bases). This CDR3 is built from 19 residues. Germline CDR1 reads LGHNT; CDR2 reads FRNRAP. Deletions cut 2 bases from V and 5 bases from J, with 24 bases between. DNA for the CDR3: TGTGCTAGTGGTTTGTCCCATATGGAGGGAGTTCCGGATACCGGGGAGCTGTTTTTT. Translated: CASGLSHMEGVPDTGELFF.

The V gene is TRBV12-3 or TRBV12-4, the J gene TRBJ2-1; D may correspond to TRBD1 or TRBD2 (5 bases each). This CDR3 contains 13 residues. V dropped 7 bases and J dropped 12 bases, with 19 bases sitting between them. The chain's CDR3 is CASNLLGDRGQFF. The CDR3 coding sequence is TGTGCCAGCAACCTATTAGGGGACCGGGGGCAGTTCTTC.

This sequence joins TRBV6-5 and TRBJ2-2, with D hard to call. Per the germline V gene, CDR1 is MNHEY and CDR2 is SVGAGI. V lost 8 bases to trimming and J lost 5 bases, with 12 bases between them. The CDR3 extends over 13 amino acids. DNA of the CDR3: TGTGCCAGCTGTGGGTCGAGGACCGGGGAGCTGTTTTTT. Protein: CASCGSRTGELFF.

This clonotype was seen ten or more times. The chain links TRBV5-1 to TRBJ2-5, with 12 bases that match TRBD2. The germline V gene has CDR1 SGHRS and CDR2 YFSETQ. The CDR3 spans 14 residues. V lost 4 bases and J lost 5; bases outside the gene matches: 3. The CDR3 nucleotides are TGCGCCAGCAGCCAGGGGACTAGCGGGGAGACCCAGTACTTC. Its protein product is CASSQGTSGETQYF.

Concerning this clonotype: The junction departs from the called germline gene at one end, perhaps through a read error. The rearrangement links TRBV5-1 to TRBJ2-5; no clear D gene. CDR1 and CDR2 from the germline V gene are SGHRS and YFSETQ. The CDR3 consists of 13 residues. CDR3 nucleotides: TGCGCCAGCAGATTGGGGTACCAAGAGACCCAGTACTTC. Amino acid sequence: CASRLGYQETQYF. The full variable domain, its missing parts supplied by reference TRBV5-1 and TRBJ2-5, is KAGVTQTPRYLIKTRGQQVTLSCSPISGHRSVSWYQQTPGQGLQFLFEYFSETQRNKGNFPGRFSGRQFSNSRSEMNVSTLELGDSALYLCASRLGYQETQYFGPGTRLLVL.

This clonotype came up a few times. The chain recombines TRBV19 with TRBJ1-5; possible D gene TRBD1, 6 bases. Germline V lookup: CDR1 LNHDA, CDR2 SQIVND (reference sequence). The V end lost 9 bases, the J end lost 4 bases, and 19 bases lay between the germline ends. This CDR3 spans 15 amino acids. CDR3 coding DNA: TGTGCCAGCGAAAACAGGGTAGGAACGAATCAGCCCCAGCATTTT. The encoded protein is CASENRVGTNQPQHF.

The rearrangement joins TRBV5-1 to TRBJ2-7; 14 nucleotides agree with TRBD2. CDR3 size: 20 residues. The trim removed 1 base at V and 2 bases at J, leaving 14 bases unmatched. The germline V gene has CDR1 SGHRS and CDR2 YFSETQ. DNA for the CDR3: TGCGCCAGCAGCTTGATGACCCGGACTAGCGGGGGGCTTATAACCTACGAGCAGTACTTC. As protein: CASSLMTRTSGGLITYEQYF.

The V and J genes are TRBV24-1 and TRBJ2-2; TRBD1 aligns across 8 bases. The germline CDR1 and CDR2 sequences are KGHDR and SFDVKD. The V and J ends lost 4 bases and 3 bases, in that order; junction bases with no gene match: 3. The CDR3 is 15 residues long. CDR3 nucleotides: TGTGCCACCAGTGAAGCGGACAGGGACACCGGGGAGCTGTTTTTT. It codes for CATSEADRDTGELFF.

This clonotype occurred a few times. The chain couples TRBV9 to TRBJ2-1; D is perhaps TRBD1 or TRBD2 (5 bases each). Trimming removed 0 bases from V and 7 bases from J, with 17 bases in between. Germline values: CDR1 SGDLS, CDR2 YYNGEE. The CDR3 covers 16 residues. This CDR3 reads CASSVEGALGWNEQFF. CDR3 sequence (DNA): TGTGCCAGCAGCGTAGAAGGGGCACTAGGGTGGAATGAGCAGTTCTTC.

The rearrangement uses TRBV5-6 and TRBJ2-7, with TRBD2 identical over 11 bases. This CDR3 has 16 amino acids. Germline assignment: CDR1 SGHDT and CDR2 YYEEEE. The ends lost 2 bases at V and 4 bases at J; junction bases unmatched: 8. The CDR3 region is CASSLALLAGGYEQYF. CDR3 DNA sequence: TGTGCCAGCAGCTTAGCGTTGTTAGCGGGAGGGTACGAGCAGTACTTC.

This clonotype was detected once. The rearrangement links TRBV29-1 to TRBJ2-7; D possibly corresponds to TRBD2 (5 bases). V lost 0 bases, J lost 2 bases, and 11 bases lay in between. Germline V gives CDR1 SQVTM, CDR2 ANQGSEA. The CDR3 has 14 residues. CDR3 sequence reads: CSVEDGRGPYEQYF. CDR3 DNA sequence: TGCAGCGTTGAAGATGGGCGCGGGCCCTACGAGCAGTACTTC.